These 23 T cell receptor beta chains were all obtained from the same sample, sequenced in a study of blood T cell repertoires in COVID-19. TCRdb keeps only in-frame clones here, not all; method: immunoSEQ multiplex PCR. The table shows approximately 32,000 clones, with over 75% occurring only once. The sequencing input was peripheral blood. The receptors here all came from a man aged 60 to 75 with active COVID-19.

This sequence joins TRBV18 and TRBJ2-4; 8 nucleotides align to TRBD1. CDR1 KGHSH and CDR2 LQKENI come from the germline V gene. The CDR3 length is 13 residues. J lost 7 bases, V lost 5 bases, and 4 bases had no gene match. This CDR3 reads CASSTTGANIQYF. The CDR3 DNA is TGTGCCAGCTCAACGACAGGGGCGAACATTCAGTACTTC.

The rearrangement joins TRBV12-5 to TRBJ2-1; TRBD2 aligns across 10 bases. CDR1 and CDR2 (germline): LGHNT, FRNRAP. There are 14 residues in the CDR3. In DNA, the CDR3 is TGTGGACAAGCTAGCGGGAGATACTACAATGAGCAGTTCTTC. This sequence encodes CGQASGRYYNEQFF.

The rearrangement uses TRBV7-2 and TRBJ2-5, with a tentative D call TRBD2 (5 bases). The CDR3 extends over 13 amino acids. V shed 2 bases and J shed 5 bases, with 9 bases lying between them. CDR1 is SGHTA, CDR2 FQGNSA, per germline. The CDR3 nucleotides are TGTGCCAGCAGCTTACGGGGTTTTGAGACCCAGTACTTC. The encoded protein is CASSLRGFETQYF.

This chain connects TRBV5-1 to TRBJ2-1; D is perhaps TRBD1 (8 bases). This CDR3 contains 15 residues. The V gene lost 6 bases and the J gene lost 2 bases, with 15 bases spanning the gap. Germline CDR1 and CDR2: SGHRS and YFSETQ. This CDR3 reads CASTQQGGPYNEQFF. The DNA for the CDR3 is TGCGCCAGCACTCAACAGGGGGGGCCCTACAATGAGCAGTTCTTC.

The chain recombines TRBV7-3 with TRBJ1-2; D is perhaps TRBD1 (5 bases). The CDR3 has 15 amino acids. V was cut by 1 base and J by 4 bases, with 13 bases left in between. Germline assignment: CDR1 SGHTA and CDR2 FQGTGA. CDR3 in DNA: TGTGCCAGCAGCTTAAGCCCAGACAGCCGCTATGGCTACACCTTC. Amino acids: CASSLSPDSRYGYTF.

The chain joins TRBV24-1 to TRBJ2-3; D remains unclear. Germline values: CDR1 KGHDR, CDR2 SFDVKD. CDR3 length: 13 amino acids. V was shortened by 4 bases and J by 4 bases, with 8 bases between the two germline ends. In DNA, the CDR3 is TGTGCCACCAGTGACCCCCCTTCAGATACGCAGTATTTT. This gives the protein CATSDPPSDTQYF.

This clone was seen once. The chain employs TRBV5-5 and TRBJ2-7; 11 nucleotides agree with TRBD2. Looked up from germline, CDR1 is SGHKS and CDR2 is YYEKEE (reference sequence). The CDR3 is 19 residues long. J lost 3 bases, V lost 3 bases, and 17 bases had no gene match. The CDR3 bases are TGTGCCAGCAGCTGGACAGGGTTAGTAGCGGGAGGGCCAGTCTACGAGCAGTACTTC. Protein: CASSWTGLVAGGPVYEQYF.

Written as DNA, the CDR3 is TGCAGTGCTAGGGACAGGGTGCTTTACACCTTC. It encodes CSARDRVLYTF. The rearrangement joins TRBV20-1 to TRBJ1-2; 8 bases are shared with TRBD1. The V and J ends lost 3 bases and 11 bases, in that order; junction bases with no gene match: 5. Germline CDR1 reads DFQATT; CDR2 reads SNEGSKA (reference sequence). There are 11 residues in the CDR3.

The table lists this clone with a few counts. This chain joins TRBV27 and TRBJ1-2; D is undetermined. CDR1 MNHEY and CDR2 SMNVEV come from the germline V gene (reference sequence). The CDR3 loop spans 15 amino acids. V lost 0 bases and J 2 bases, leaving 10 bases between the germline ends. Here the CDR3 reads CASSLSGLPNYGYTF. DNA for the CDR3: TGTGCCAGCAGTTTATCGGGCTTACCGAACTATGGCTACACCTTC.

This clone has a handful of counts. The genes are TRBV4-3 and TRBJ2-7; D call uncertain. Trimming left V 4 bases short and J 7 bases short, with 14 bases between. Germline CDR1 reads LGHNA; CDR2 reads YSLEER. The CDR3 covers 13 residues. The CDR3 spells CASSRIPGREQYF. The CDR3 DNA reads TGCGCCAGCAGCCGGATCCCAGGTCGGGAGCAGTACTTC.

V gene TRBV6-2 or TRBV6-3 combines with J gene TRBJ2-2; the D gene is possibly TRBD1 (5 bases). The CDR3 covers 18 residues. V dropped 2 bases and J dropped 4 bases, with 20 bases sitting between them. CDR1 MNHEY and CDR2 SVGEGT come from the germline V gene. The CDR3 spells CASSYEGVYSASTGELFF. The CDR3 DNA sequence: TGTGCCAGCAGTTACGAAGGGGTTTATTCGGCGAGCACCGGGGAGCTGTTTTTT.

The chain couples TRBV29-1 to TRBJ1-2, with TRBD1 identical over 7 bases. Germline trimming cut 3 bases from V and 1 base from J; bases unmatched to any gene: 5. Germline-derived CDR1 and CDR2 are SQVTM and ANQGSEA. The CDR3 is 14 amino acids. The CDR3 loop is CSVDFQGDNYGYTF. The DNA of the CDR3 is TGCAGCGTTGATTTCCAGGGGGATAACTATGGCTACACCTTC.

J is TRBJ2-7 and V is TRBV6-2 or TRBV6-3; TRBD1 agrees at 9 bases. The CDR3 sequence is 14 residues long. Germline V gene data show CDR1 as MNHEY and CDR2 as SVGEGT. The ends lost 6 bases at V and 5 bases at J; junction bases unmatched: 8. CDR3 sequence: CASSRDREAHEQYF. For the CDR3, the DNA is TGTGCCAGCAGCCGGGACAGGGAAGCCCACGAGCAGTACTTC.

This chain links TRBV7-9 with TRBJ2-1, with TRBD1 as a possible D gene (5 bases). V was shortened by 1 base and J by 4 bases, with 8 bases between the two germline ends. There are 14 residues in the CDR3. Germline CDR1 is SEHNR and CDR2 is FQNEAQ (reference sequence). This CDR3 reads CASSLDAGYNEQFF. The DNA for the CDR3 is TGTGCCAGCAGCTTAGATGCAGGGTACAATGAGCAGTTCTTC. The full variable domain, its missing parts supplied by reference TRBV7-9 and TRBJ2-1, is DTGVSQNPRHKITKRGQNVTFRCDPISEHNRLYWYRQTLGQGPEFLTYFQNEAQLEKSRLLSDRFSAERPKGSFSTLEIQRTEQGDSAMYLCASSLDAGYNEQFFGPGTRLTVL.

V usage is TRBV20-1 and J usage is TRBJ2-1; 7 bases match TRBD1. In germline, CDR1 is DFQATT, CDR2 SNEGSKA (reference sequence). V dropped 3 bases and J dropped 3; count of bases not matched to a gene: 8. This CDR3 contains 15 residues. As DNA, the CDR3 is TGCAGTGCTAGTCTTTCGCAGGGGGTCTACAATGAGCAGTTCTTC. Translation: CSASLSQGVYNEQFF.

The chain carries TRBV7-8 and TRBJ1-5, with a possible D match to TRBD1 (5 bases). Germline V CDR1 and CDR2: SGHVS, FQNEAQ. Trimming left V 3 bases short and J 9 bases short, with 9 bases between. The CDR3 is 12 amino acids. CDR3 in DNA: TGTGCCAGCAGCTTGACAGTTCTGCCCCAGCATTTT. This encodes CASSLTVLPQHF.

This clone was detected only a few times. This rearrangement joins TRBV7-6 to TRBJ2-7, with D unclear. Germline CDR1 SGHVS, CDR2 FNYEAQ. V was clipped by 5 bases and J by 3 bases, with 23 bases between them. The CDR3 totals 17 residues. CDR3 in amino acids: CASSLTARRNLDYEQYF. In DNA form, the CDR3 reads TGTGCCAGCAGCCTGACTGCCCGCCGCAACCTCGACTACGAGCAGTACTTC.

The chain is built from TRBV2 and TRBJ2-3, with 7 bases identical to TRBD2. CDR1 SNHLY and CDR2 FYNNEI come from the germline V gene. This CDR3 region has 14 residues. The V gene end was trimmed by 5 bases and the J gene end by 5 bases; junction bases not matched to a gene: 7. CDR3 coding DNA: TGTGCCAGCAGTCCGACTAGCCTGGGAGATACGCAGTATTTT. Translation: CASSPTSLGDTQYF.

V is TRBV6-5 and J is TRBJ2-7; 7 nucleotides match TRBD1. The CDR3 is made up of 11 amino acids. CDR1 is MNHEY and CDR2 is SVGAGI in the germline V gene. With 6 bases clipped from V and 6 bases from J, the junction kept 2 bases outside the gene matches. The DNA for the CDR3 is TGTGCCAGCAGGAGGGGGCGCGAGCAGTACTTC. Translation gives CASRRGREQYF.

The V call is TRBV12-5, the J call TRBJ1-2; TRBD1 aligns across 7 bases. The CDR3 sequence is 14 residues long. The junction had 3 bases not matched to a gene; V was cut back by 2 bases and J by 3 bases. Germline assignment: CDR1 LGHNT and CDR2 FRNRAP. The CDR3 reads CASGLRGHDYGYTF. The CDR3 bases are TGTGCTAGTGGTTTGAGGGGGCATGACTATGGCTACACCTTC.

The CDR3 DNA reads as TGTGCCAGCAAATTAGAACACACCTTAGCGGGAGGGGAGGAGACCCAGTACTTC. Its protein product is CASKLEHTLAGGEETQYF. The chain couples TRBV27 to TRBJ2-5; TRBD2 agrees at 11 bases. The CDR3 extends over 18 amino acids. V lost 7 bases to trimming and J lost 5 bases; unmatched junction nucleotides: 18. Germline-derived CDR1 and CDR2 are MNHEY and SMNVEV (reference sequence).

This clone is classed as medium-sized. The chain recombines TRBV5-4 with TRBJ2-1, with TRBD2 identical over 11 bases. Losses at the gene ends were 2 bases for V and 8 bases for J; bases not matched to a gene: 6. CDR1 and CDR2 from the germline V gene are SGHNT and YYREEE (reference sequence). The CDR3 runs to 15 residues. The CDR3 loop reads CASSFTSGGRDEQFF. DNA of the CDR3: TGTGCCAGCAGCTTCACTAGCGGGGGCAGGGATGAGCAGTTCTTC.

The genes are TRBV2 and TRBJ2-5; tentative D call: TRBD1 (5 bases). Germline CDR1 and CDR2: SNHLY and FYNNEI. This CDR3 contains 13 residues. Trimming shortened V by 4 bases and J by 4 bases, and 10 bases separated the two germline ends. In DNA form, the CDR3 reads TGTGCCAGCAGTGTGGGGCGAGGAGAGACCCAGTACTTC. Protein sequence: CASSVGRGETQYF.